These 17 T cell receptor beta chains share one sample of origin, sequenced in a study of cytomegalovirus exposure and HLA in healthy donors. Primers for the PCR totalled 60 Vbeta and 13 Jbeta. Here immunoSEQ multiplex PCR was the method, and the copy in TCRdb shows in-frame clones only, minus some. The sample has 57,000 or so clones; 70% to 80% are singletons. The material sequenced was PBMCs. Receptors were obtained from a woman aged 55-69 years in good health and CMV-seropositive.

CDR3 bases: TGCGCCAGCAGCCGAGGAGGACTAGCGGGGTTCAGTAGCTCCTACAATGAGCAGTTCTTC. It is translated as CASSRGGLAGFSSSYNEQFF. This chain links TRBV4-3 with TRBJ2-1, with TRBD2 identical over 12 bases. V gave up 4 bases and J gave up 0 bases; unmatched junction bases: 13. This CDR3 has 20 residues. Per germline, CDR1 LGHNA and CDR2 YSLEER.

This clone was counted between two and nine times. This chain links TRBV6-5 with TRBJ1-1; D gene ambiguous. Germline lookup yields CDR1 MNHEY and CDR2 SVGAGI. Between the trimmed V and J ends, which lost 3 bases and 1 base, there was a span of 6 bases. There are 13 residues in the CDR3. The CDR3 coding sequence is TGTGCCAGCAGTTATGAGAGGAACACTGAAGCTTTCTTT. This gives the protein CASSYERNTEAFF.

This clone occurred a few times. This chain connects TRBV4-2 to TRBJ2-3; 7 nucleotides agree with TRBD1. V trimming: 1 base; J trimming: 5 bases; junction bases outside the gene matches: 9. The CDR3 is made up of 16 amino acids. Looked up from germline, CDR1 is LGHNA and CDR2 is YNFKEQ. The DNA of the CDR3 is TGTGCCAGCAGCCAAGGACAGGGCCCGCTGGGAGATACGCAGTATTTT. It yields the protein CASSQGQGPLGDTQYF.

Concerning this clone itself: A far larger clone is only one base removed, so a read error is likely. The V gene is TRBV7-9, the J gene TRBJ2-2, with 8 bases aligning to TRBD2. Germline-derived CDR1 and CDR2 are SEHNR and FQNEAQ (reference sequence). This CDR3 comprises 15 residues. The CDR3 DNA sequence: TGTTCCAGCAAAACTGAACGGGGGGGCACCGGGGAGCTGTTTTTT. This gives the protein CSSKTERGGTGELFF.

The chain couples TRBV28 to TRBJ2-3, with 7 bases that match TRBD1. Germline trimming cut 3 bases from V and 6 bases from J; bases unmatched to any gene: 9. The CDR3 extends over 15 amino acids. CDR1 is MDHEN and CDR2 is SYDVKM in the germline V gene. CDR3 bases: TGTGCCAGCAGTTTCTACGACAGGGCTCCGGATACGCAGTATTTT. Translation: CASSFYDRAPDTQYF. Combining the CDR3 with reference TRBV28 and TRBJ2-3 gives the whole variable domain DVKVTQSSRYLVKRTGEKVFLECVQDMDHENMFWYRQDPGLGLRLIYFSYDVKMKEKGDIPEGYSVSREKKERFSLILESASTNQTSMYLCASSFYDRAPDTQYFGPGTRLTVL.

This sequence joins TRBV15 and TRBJ2-2; D gene ambiguous. The CDR3 is 13 residues long. Trimming shortened V by 1 base and J by 4 bases, and 4 bases separated the two germline ends. Germline V CDR1 and CDR2: LNHNV, YYDKDF (reference sequence). The CDR3 loop reads CATSRAGTGELFF. The DNA for the CDR3 is TGTGCCACCAGCAGAGCAGGCACCGGGGAGCTGTTTTTT.

V and J are TRBV4-3 and TRBJ2-7; perhaps TRBD1 as D (5 bases). Germline assignment: CDR1 LGHNA and CDR2 YSLEER. This CDR3 is built from 17 residues. Trimming removed 0 bases at V and 2 bases at J, with 17 bases between. CDR3 sequence: CASSQDFRQLFPYEQYF. The CDR3 nucleotides are TGCGCCAGCAGCCAAGATTTTAGACAGCTATTCCCCTACGAGCAGTACTTC.

The rearrangement links TRBV2 to TRBJ2-7; 7 nucleotides match TRBD1. The V and J ends lost 7 bases and 7 bases, in that order; junction bases with no gene match: 10. CDR1 SNHLY and CDR2 FYNNEI come from the germline V gene. This CDR3 region has 13 residues. CDR3 amino acids: CASTGTDLGEQYF. DNA for the CDR3: TGTGCCAGCACCGGGACAGACCTGGGTGAGCAGTACTTC.

The V gene is TRBV19, the J gene TRBJ1-4; 7 positions agree with TRBD1. Germline V gives CDR1 LNHDA, CDR2 SQIVND (reference sequence). This CDR3 is built from 15 residues. V shed 4 bases, J shed 4 bases, and the junction held 6 bases outside the gene matches. CDR3: CASSRGDRDNEKLFF. The CDR3 DNA reads as TGTGCCAGTAGTAGGGGAGACAGGGATAATGAAAAACTGTTTTTT.

This clone was picked up one time. The V call is TRBV4-3, the J call TRBJ2-5, with a tentative D call TRBD2 (5 bases). This CDR3 comprises 16 residues. CDR1 and CDR2 (germline): LGHNA, YSLEER. Between the trimmed V and J ends, which lost 0 bases and 3 bases, there was a span of 14 bases. CDR3 region: CASSQDVRATEETQYF. DNA for the CDR3: TGCGCCAGCAGCCAAGACGTGCGGGCCACCGAAGAGACCCAGTACTTC.

This clone was recorded a few times. The gene calls are TRBV6-5 and TRBJ1-2; 9 nucleotides line up with TRBD1. This CDR3 comprises 13 residues. CDR1 and CDR2 (germline): MNHEY, SVGAGI. V gave up 4 bases and J gave up 8 bases; unmatched junction bases: 5. CDR3 sequence (DNA): TGTGCCAGCAGTTGGGACAGGGAAGGCGGCTACACCTTC. Amino acids: CASSWDREGGYTF.

The rearrangement joins TRBV6-1 to TRBJ2-3, with D unclear. The CDR3 is 15 amino acids. The germline gives CDR1 MNHNS, CDR2 SASEGT. V was shortened by 6 bases and J by 0 bases, with 13 bases between the two germline ends. CDR3 sequence (DNA): TGTGCCAGCAGAGTTCGAGCTTTTAGCACAGATACGCAGTATTTT. Its protein product is CASRVRAFSTDTQYF.

Points on this clone: The same CDR3 can be traced to other DNA sequences in this sample. The chain employs TRBV9 and TRBJ2-1, with 13 bases identical to TRBD2. Trimming took 0 bases from V and 8 from J; bases not matched to a gene: 5. Germline assignment: CDR1 SGDLS and CDR2 YYNGEE. This CDR3 contains 16 residues. The CDR3 region has the DNA TGTGCCAGCAGCGTAGGACTAGCGGGGGGAGGCTATGAGCAGTTCTTC. It translates to CASSVGLAGGGYEQFF.

V gene TRBV18 combines with J gene TRBJ1-4; no definite D call. Trimming pared 0 bases from V and 6 bases from J, leaving 8 bases between. The germline V gene has CDR1 KGHSH and CDR2 LQKENI. The CDR3 is 14 residues long. The CDR3: CASSPPGDDEKLFF. For the CDR3, the DNA is TGTGCCAGCTCACCACCCGGAGACGATGAAAAACTGTTTTTT.

This clone has a single count. The chain links TRBV4-2 to TRBJ2-5, with TRBD2 matching over 7 bases. The germline V gene encodes CDR1 LGHNA and CDR2 YNFKEQ. The V gene end was trimmed by 1 base and the J gene end by 7 bases; junction bases not matched to a gene: 9. This CDR3 region has 15 residues. The CDR3 reads CASSQGLADVGTQYF. The CDR3 nucleotides read TGTGCCAGCAGCCAAGGGCTAGCGGATGTCGGGACCCAGTACTTC.

The sample holds a few counts of this clone. The chain recombines TRBV5-6 with TRBJ1-2, with 8 bases that match TRBD1. The length of the CDR3 is 16 residues. The J segment lost 6 bases and the V segment lost 6 bases, leaving 16 bases of the junction unmatched. Per the germline V gene, CDR1 is SGHDT and CDR2 is YYEEEE. The CDR3 DNA reads TGTGCCAGCAACACAATCAAGACAGGGGCGCTCCATGGCTACACCTTC. Its protein is CASNTIKTGALHGYTF.

The V gene is TRBV21-1, the J gene TRBJ2-6; the table gives TRBD1 as D, unverified against the DNA. TRBV21-1 is a listed pseudogene. CDR3 length equals 17 residues. The CDR3 DNA reads as TGTGCCACCCATGACAGGGTCCAAATGAGTGGGGCCAACGTCCTGACTTTC. Its translation is CATHDRVQMSGANVLTF.